This entry is about one TCR beta chain. TCRdb's copy holds only in-frame clones and misses some; the assay was immunoSEQ multiplex PCR. The sample yields roughly 460,000 clones, roughly nine tenths seen once. The source of the sample is a study of Ad26.COV2.S vaccination and SARS-CoV-2 variants. Study background: Among those in the COV1001 Ad26.COV2.S trial arm was the donor. Administration of Ad26.COV2.S was intramuscular, either once or twice 56 days apart.

J lost 5 bases, V lost 3 bases, and 1 base had no gene match. Germline assignment: CDR1 SGHTA and CDR2 FQGNSA. The CDR3 runs to 14 residues. Treatment defined: roughly 20 received Ad26.COV2.S at low or high dose, single or two shots; about 5 received placebo; per-sample allocation not given. Following the first vaccine or placebo injection, samples were taken on day 63. The chain links TRBV7-2 to TRBJ1-5; 10 bases are a match to TRBD1. The receptor's source is a person aged 18-60 years who received the Ad26.COV2.S COVID-19 vaccine or a placebo. The material sequenced was peripheral blood, taken in a trial of Ad26.COV2.S vaccine versus placebo. CDR3 coding DNA: TGTGCCAGCAGCTTCGACAGGGGGCATCAGCCCCAGCATTTT. Amino acids: CASSFDRGHQPQHF.